A single sample gave rise to the 18 T cell receptor beta chains below, sequenced in a study of T cells after yellow fever vaccination. TCRdb independently ran MiXCR on the 5' RACE reads; one entry per CDR3 protein. The sample holds about 350,000 distinct CDR3 sequences, 7% to 10% seen once. This sample comprised PBMCs, obtained 35 to 50 days after the first yellow fever vaccination. The source is a man in his late teens or twenties who received the YFV17D yellow fever vaccine.

This clonotype was detected only a few times. The rearrangement links TRBV7-9 to TRBJ2-1, with D maybe TRBD2 (5 bases). Germline V gene data show CDR1 as SEHNR and CDR2 as FQNEAQ (reference sequence). This CDR3 is 15 amino acids long. The V and J ends lost 1 base and 8 bases respectively, with 15 bases between them. CDR3 residues: CASSLGLPIKYEQFF. Here the CDR3 DNA reads TGTGCCAGCAGCTTAGGACTACCGATTAAATATGAGCAGTTCTTC.

This clonotype was recorded a few times. This chain joins TRBV5-5 and TRBJ1-6; unclear D gene. V was shortened by 2 bases and J by 5 bases, with 8 bases between the two germline ends. The CDR3 is made up of 14 amino acids. CDR1 and CDR2 (germline): SGHKS, YYEKEE (reference sequence). In DNA, the CDR3 is TGTGCCAGCAGCTTCTCGGCAGATAATTCACCCCTCCACTTT. Protein: CASSFSADNSPLHF.

In its sample, this clonotype was seen a few times. The rearrangement links TRBV21-1 to TRBJ1-2. TRBV21-1 is marked as a pseudogene. This CDR3 is 9 amino acids long. The chain's CDR3 is CATTMGYTF. The CDR3 DNA is TGTGCCACCACGATGGGCTACACCTTC.

The chain carries TRBV4-2 and TRBJ2-2; unclear D gene. Germline V gene lookup returns CDR1 LGHNA and CDR2 YNFKEQ. The CDR3 runs to 15 residues. Trimming took off 0 bases at V and 6 bases at J, with 11 bases between the two ends. The CDR3 DNA reads TGTGCCAGCAGCCAAGAAGGGATACAATCCGGGGAGCTGTTTTTT. Its translation: CASSQEGIQSGELFF.

This clonotype has just a few counts. V gene TRBV7-9 combines with J gene TRBJ2-1; 10 bases are shared with TRBD2. Germline CDR1 and CDR2: SEHNR and FQNEAQ (reference sequence). The CDR3 loop spans 16 amino acids. V was pared by 6 bases and J by 6 bases, with 11 bases of the junction left unmatched. Here the CDR3 reads CASRINRAGGPNEQFF. The CDR3 region has the DNA TGTGCCAGCAGAATAAACCGAGCGGGGGGGCCCAATGAGCAGTTCTTC.

This clonotype was counted many times. This rearrangement joins TRBV9 to TRBJ2-1; D remains ambiguous. Trimming cost V 3 bases and J 3 bases, with 16 bases left between them. Germline CDR1 reads SGDLS; CDR2 reads YYNGEE. The CDR3 consists of 16 residues. This CDR3 reads CASSAGDGYLYNEQFF. DNA for the CDR3: TGTGCCAGCAGCGCGGGCGACGGATACCTCTACAATGAGCAGTTCTTC.

This clonotype was recorded a few times. For the CDR3, the DNA is TGTGCCAGCAGTCGATACCCCGGGACTAGCGGGGCGGAGACCCAGTACTTC. Amino acid sequence: CASSRYPGTSGAETQYF. The chain is built from TRBV6-1 and TRBJ2-5; 13 positions match TRBD2. With 5 bases clipped from V and 5 bases from J, the junction kept 11 bases outside the gene matches. In germline, CDR1 is MNHNS, CDR2 SASEGT. This CDR3 has 17 amino acids.

This clonotype was counted many times. This rearrangement joins TRBV12-3 or TRBV12-4 to TRBJ2-2; no definite D call. V lost 5 bases and J 5 bases, leaving 9 bases between the germline ends. The CDR3 totals 13 residues. The CDR3 reads CASSGRVTGELFF. CDR3 bases: TGTGCCAGCAGTGGTAGGGTAACCGGGGAGCTGTTTTTT.

The chain combines TRBV28 with TRBJ2-5; TRBD2 aligns across 11 bases. Germline CDR1 and CDR2: MDHEN and SYDVKM. The CDR3 covers 18 residues. V lost 5 bases to trimming and J lost 2 bases; unmatched junction nucleotides: 13. The CDR3 DNA reads TGTGCCAGCAGTACGCCCTCGGGTCGACTAGCGGGGCAAGAGACCCAGTACTTC. Translated: CASSTPSGRLAGQETQYF.

J is TRBJ2-2 and V is TRBV10-3; D is possibly TRBD2 (5 bases). Germline V gives CDR1 ENHRY, CDR2 SYGVKD. The CDR3 has 16 residues. Trimming pared 1 base from V and 0 bases from J, leaving 9 bases between. For the CDR3, the DNA is TGTGCCATCAGTGAGTTGGGAGTGGCGAACACCGGGGAGCTGTTTTTT. It translates to CAISELGVANTGELFF.

The sample holds one count of this clonotype. V and J are TRBV29-1 and TRBJ2-1; D might be TRBD1 (5 bases). Germline values: CDR1 SQVTM, CDR2 ANQGSEA. The CDR3 consists of 13 residues. The CDR3 reads CALGALEYNEQFF. For the CDR3, the DNA is TGCGCATTAGGGGCACTGGAGTACAATGAGCAGTTCTTC.

This clonotype has only a few counts. This chain joins TRBV14 and TRBJ1-2; D not resolved. Germline V gives CDR1 SGHDN, CDR2 FVKESK. The V and J ends lost 4 bases and 1 base respectively, with 10 bases between them. CDR3 length: 14 amino acids. The DNA for the CDR3 is TGTGCCAGCAGCCCTCAAACAGATAACTATGGCTACACCTTC. Protein product: CASSPQTDNYGYTF.

This clonotype was seen a handful of times. The chain carries TRBV5-8 and TRBJ2-1; the match to TRBD1 covers 7 bases. Germline V gene lookup returns CDR1 SGHTS and CDR2 YDEGEE. The CDR3 runs to 14 residues. V lost 0 bases and J lost 9; bases outside the gene matches: 6. CDR3 region: CASSLEQGLGEQFF. Written as DNA, the CDR3 is TGTGCCAGCAGCTTGGAACAGGGGTTGGGTGAGCAGTTCTTC. The full variable domain, its missing parts supplied by reference TRBV5-8 and TRBJ2-1, is EAGVTQSPTHLIKTRGQQATLRCSPISGHTSVYWYQQALGLGLQFLLWYDEGEERNRGNFPPRFSGRQFPNYSSELNVNALELEDSALYLCASSLEQGLGEQFFGPGTRLTVL.

The chain recombines TRBV4-2 with TRBJ1-1, with TRBD1 as a possible D gene (5 bases). This CDR3 has 15 amino acids. V was pared by 0 bases and J by 0 bases, with 8 bases between. CDR1 and CDR2 from the germline V gene are LGHNA and YNFKEQ. CDR3 sequence (DNA): TGTGCCAGCAGCCAAGATTCAGGGTTGAACACTGAAGCTTTCTTT. Translated, it gives CASSQDSGLNTEAFF.

This clonotype appeared a few times. The chain links TRBV12-3 or TRBV12-4 to TRBJ2-7; the D gene is possibly TRBD2 (6 bases). The CDR3 covers 14 residues. The V gene lost 6 bases and the J gene lost 2 bases, with 14 bases spanning the gap. The CDR3 loop reads CASRPGTLPYEQYF. The CDR3 nucleotides are TGTGCCAGCAGGCCCGGGACTCTACCCTACGAGCAGTACTTC.

This clonotype appeared a few times. This sequence joins TRBV5-1 and TRBJ2-3; 8 nucleotides align to TRBD2. CDR1 and CDR2 from the germline V gene are SGHRS and YFSETQ. The CDR3 runs to 15 residues. After removal of 5 bases from V and 0 bases from J, the junction contained 5 bases not matched to a gene. The CDR3 DNA reads TGCGCCAGCAGAGCGGGGGCCGCTAGCACAGATACGCAGTATTTT. This encodes CASRAGAASTDTQYF.

Ten or more counts support this clonotype. This chain connects TRBV10-3 to TRBJ1-1; the D gene is possibly TRBD1 (5 bases). V gave up 6 bases and J gave up 11 bases, with 13 bases separating them. Looked up from germline, CDR1 is ENHRY and CDR2 is SYGVKD. The CDR3 totals 11 residues. The DNA of the CDR3 is TGTGCCATCAGGACCGGGACGGAGGCTTTCTTT. It codes for CAIRTGTEAFF.

This chain joins TRBV4-3 and TRBJ2-3; 9 positions match TRBD2. Germline trimming cut 0 bases from V and 3 bases from J; bases unmatched to any gene: 7. The germline CDR1 and CDR2 sequences are LGHNA and YSLEER. CDR3 length: 17 residues. The CDR3 nucleotides read TGCGCCAGCAGCCAAGATTTAACTAGCGGGCGTACAGATACGCAGTATTTT. The encoded protein is CASSQDLTSGRTDTQYF.